This record concerns one TCR beta chain sequence. Its antigen is still unknown. Base quality data are lacking; no much larger clone is found one base away. The sample originates from a study of blood T cell repertoires in COVID-19 (TCRdb year 2020). Turning to the overall study: The collaborator samples originated in the United States, Italy and Spain and spanned the acute and convalescent phases of COVID-19. Nearly every sample came with metadata listing a de-identified subject ID, COVID-19 status, age in years and sex. Where available, HLA class I and class II types were taken from metadata supplied by the sample provider and were not determined by assay-based typing. The dataset comprised deeply sampled blood TCRbeta repertoires from subjects exposed to, actively infected with, or recovered from COVID-19. The repertoires were made available in a free public database intended to serve as a resource for research on the immune response to SARS-CoV-2. Samples were obtained from the ongoing ImmuneRACE study (first 160 participants) and from some 1,200 subjects provided by 6 global collaborators. The material from the prospective study consisted of cDNA or gDNA derived from T cells, B-cell-depleted T cells, or PBMCs.

In Seattle, one collaborating source enrolled patients while the infection was active and tracked those patients longitudinally over the course of disease. Whole blood was collected in K2EDTA tubes by collaborating institutions according to the institutions' own protocols. Collaborator samples were shipped for TCRbeta analysis as frozen whole blood, isolated PBMCs, or DNA extracted from either sample type. TCRbeta CDR3 regions were amplified from genomic DNA using the immunoSEQ Assay, a bias-controlled multiplex PCR. Regarding the original processing steps: The number of nucleated cells in each sample was estimated by amplification of reference gene primers within the assay. To quantify the absolute abundance of each unique TCRbeta CDR3 rearrangement, sequence reads were collapsed and filtered. Productive Simpson clonality was computed per sample as the square root of Simpson's diversity index over productive rearrangements. TCRdb limited this immuneACCESS table to in-frame rearrangements with V and J called. A share of clones is missing; checked studies link under half to unresolved V genes, and the rest is unexplained. The V and J calls and clone size come from that table; D and trimming were worked out from the DNA. The sample includes 68,000 or so clones, with 87% observed a single time. The biggest ten clones account for roughly 3.2% of the sample.

On the study overall, not on this receptor specifically: The amount of clinical and demographic metadata varied by source and participant and was provided uncurated.

The sequenced sample was peripheral blood. The source is a woman between 50 and 59 years old with COVID-19, enrolled during active disease.

The sequenced DNA: TGTGCCAGCAGCTCGGACAGGGGGCTTCAAGCTTTCTTT. Its coded protein is CASSSDRGLQAFF. The sequence joins TRBV7-2 to TRBJ1-1; 11 bases in the middle match TRBD1. From V the trimming removes 4 bases and from J it removes 9 bases, while the gene matches leave 4 bases of the junction unaccounted for. CDR1 and CDR2, looked up from the germline V gene, are SGHTA and FQGNSA. There are 13 amino acids in the CDR3, from cysteine to phenylalanine inclusive. Here the CDR3 DNA is all that survives: 39 bases in frame from base 1. Joined to the reference TRBV7-2 and TRBJ1-1 proteins, this CDR3 gives the full variable domain: GAGVSQSPSNKVTEKGKDVELRCDPISGHTALYWYRQSLGQGLEFLIYFQGNSAPDKSGLPSDRFSAERTGGSVSTLTIQRTQQEDSAVYLCASSSDRGLQAFFGQGTRLTVV.